Listed here are 8 T cell receptor beta chains from one sample, sequenced in a study of cytomegalovirus exposure and HLA in healthy donors. The PCR employed 60 Vbeta primers together with 13 Jbeta primers. Profiling relied on immunoSEQ multiplex PCR, and the TCRdb table lists in-frame clones only, not all of them. The profile shows 150,000 to 200,000 clones, 68% of them singletons. What was sequenced was PBMCs. The receptors come from a man aged 50 to 59 in good health and CMV-seronegative.

The V call is TRBV7-9, the J call TRBJ1-1; D possibly corresponds to TRBD1 (5 bases). Germline-derived CDR1 and CDR2 are SEHNR and FQNEAQ (reference sequence). This CDR3 is built from 15 residues. V lost 5 bases and J lost 1, with 14 bases in between. CDR3 protein: CASSPQGRPNTEAFF. CDR3 coding DNA: TGTGCCAGCAGCCCCCAGGGCAGGCCGAACACTGAAGCTTTCTTT.

This clone came up a few times. The V call is TRBV4-3, the J call TRBJ1-1; no firm D call. Germline CDR1 reads LGHNA; CDR2 reads YSLEER. This CDR3 comprises 15 residues. Trimming removed 0 bases from V and 1 base from J, with 9 bases in between. The CDR3: CASSQDEQPNTEAFF. In DNA form, the CDR3 reads TGCGCCAGCAGCCAAGATGAACAGCCGAACACTGAAGCTTTCTTT.

The gene calls are TRBV11-3 and TRBJ1-6; D might be TRBD1 (6 bases). Trimming left V 4 bases short and J 8 bases short, with 9 bases between. Germline CDR1 is SGHNT and CDR2 is YENEEA. The CDR3 totals 13 residues. The CDR3: CASSSYRDSPLHF. CDR3 in DNA: TGTGCCAGCAGCTCTTACAGGGATTCACCCCTCCACTTT.

This chain uses TRBV15 with TRBJ2-4, with D perhaps matching TRBD2 (7 bases). Germline values: CDR1 LNHNV, CDR2 YYDKDF (reference sequence). V was pared by 5 bases and J by 1 base, with 15 bases between. The CDR3 spans 16 residues. CDR3 coding DNA: TGTGCCACCAGCCCCACGGGGGGCTCGGCCAAAAACATTCAGTACTTC. Protein product: CATSPTGGSAKNIQYF.

CDR3 sequence reads: CASSSEAGSTEAFF. The DNA of the CDR3 is TGCGCCAGCAGCTCTGAGGCGGGGAGCACTGAAGCTTTCTTT. The chain couples TRBV5-1 to TRBJ1-1, with unresolved D. Germline V lookup: CDR1 SGHRS, CDR2 YFSETQ. V shed 3 bases and J shed 4 bases, with 13 bases lying between them. The CDR3 consists of 14 residues.

About this clone itself: Germline is not matched at one junction end, which may reflect a read error. V usage is TRBV7-9 and J usage is TRBJ1-5; tentatively, D is TRBD1 (6 bases). Looked up from germline, CDR1 is SEHNR and CDR2 is FQNEAQ (reference sequence). CDR3 size: 12 residues. CDR3 DNA sequence: TGTTCCAGCCAGGGGCGCAATCAGCCCCAGCATTTT. This translates into CSSQGRNQPQHF.

This clone has just one count. The rearrangement links TRBV19 to TRBJ1-2, with D unclear. The V and J ends lost 4 bases and 4 bases respectively, with 7 bases between them. The CDR3 sequence is 12 residues long. The V gene's germline CDR1 is LNHDA and CDR2 SQIVND (reference sequence). The CDR3 region has the DNA TGTGCCAGTAGTAACAGAGCCTATGGCTACACCTTC. This gives the protein CASSNRAYGYTF.

V usage is TRBV7-3 and J usage is TRBJ1-1; TRBD1 aligns across 7 bases. The V gene end was trimmed by 2 bases and the J gene end by 2 bases; junction bases not matched to a gene: 5. CDR3 length: 15 residues. Germline CDR1 reads SGHTA; CDR2 reads FQGTGA. The CDR3 DNA is TGTGCCAGCAGCTTAGCGGGGACAGCTAACACTGAAGCTTTCTTT. Translation gives CASSLAGTANTEAFF.